Following are 12 T cell receptor beta chains from one sample sequenced in a study of cytomegalovirus exposure and HLA in healthy donors. Amplification used 60 Vbeta primers and 13 Jbeta primers. Sequenced by immunoSEQ multiplex PCR; TCRdb stores in-frame clones only, minus some. The top ten hold 0.96% of the sample, which has fewer than 200,000 clones, around 86% seen once. The source material was PBMCs. The origin of the receptors is a girl between 2 and 10 years old in good health and CMV-seropositive.

Notes on this clone: Other nucleotide sequences in the sample specify the same CDR3. J is TRBJ2-7 and V is TRBV30; no clear D. V was clipped by 0 bases and J by 4 bases, with 4 bases between them. CDR3 size: 11 residues. From germline, CDR1 is GTSNPN and CDR2 SVGIG (reference sequence). The CDR3 is CAWSVLYEQYF. In nucleotides, the CDR3 is TGTGCCTGGAGTGTACTGTACGAGCAGTACTTC.

As concerns this clone: Since no conserved phenylalanine or tryptophan closes the CDR3, a read error is the likely cause. V gene TRBV5-6 combines with J gene TRBJ2-7, with D possibly TRBD2 on 5 matching bases. Trimming pared 4 bases from V and 4 bases from J, leaving 9 bases between. Germline V gene data show CDR1 as SGHDT and CDR2 as YYEEEE. The CDR3 spans 12 residues. CDR3: CASSRGSYEQYS. CDR3 nucleotide sequence: TGTGCCAGCAGCAGAGGGTCTTACGAGCAGTACTCC.

The chain is built from TRBV15 and TRBJ2-5; unclear D gene. With 0 bases removed from V and 4 bases from J, the gap between germline ends came to 9 bases. The CDR3 loop spans 14 amino acids. The germline V gene has CDR1 LNHNV and CDR2 YYDKDF (reference sequence). CDR3 loop: CATSRDQASETQYF. CDR3 bases: TGTGCCACCAGCAGAGATCAGGCATCAGAGACCCAGTACTTC. The whole variable domain, remainder taken from reference TRBV15 and TRBJ2-5, is DAMVIQNPRYQVTQFGKPVTLSCSQTLNHNVMYWYQQKSSQAPKLLFHYYDKDFNNEADTPDNFQSRRPNTSFCFLDIRSPGLGDTAMYLCATSRDQASETQYFGPGTRLLVL.

The chain joins TRBV4-1 to TRBJ2-6, with D hard to call. Looked up from germline, CDR1 is MGHRA and CDR2 is YSYEKL. The V gene lost 0 bases and the J gene lost 1 base, with 4 bases spanning the gap. The length of the CDR3 is 15 residues. CDR3 sequence: CASSQDLSGANVLTF. The DNA of the CDR3 is TGCGCCAGCAGCCAAGATCTATCTGGGGCCAACGTCCTGACTTTC.

The chain employs TRBV11-1 and TRBJ2-5; 7 nucleotides align to TRBD2. J lost 5 bases, V lost 0 bases, and 6 bases had no gene match. The germline V gene encodes CDR1 SGHAT and CDR2 FQDESV (reference sequence). The CDR3 is made up of 15 amino acids. The CDR3 spells CASSLAGGKWETQYF. CDR3 nucleotides: TGTGCCAGCAGCTTAGCGGGGGGGAAGTGGGAGACCCAGTACTTC.

The chain carries TRBV15 and TRBJ2-7; TRBD1 agrees at 8 bases. Trimming cost V 3 bases and J 5 bases; bases outside gene matches: 9. Germline lookup yields CDR1 LNHNV and CDR2 YYDKDF (reference sequence). CDR3 size: 15 residues. CDR3 DNA sequence: TGTGCCACCAGCAGTGATGGACAGGGATTCGACGAGCAGTACTTC. This codes for CATSSDGQGFDEQYF.

The chain recombines TRBV18 with TRBJ1-2, with 7 bases fitting TRBD1. V shed 2 bases, J shed 1 base, and the junction held 4 bases outside the gene matches. CDR3 length: 15 amino acids. The V gene's germline CDR1 is KGHSH and CDR2 LQKENI. The CDR3 nucleotides are TGTGCCAGCTCACCAGCAGGGGGGAATAACTATGGCTACACCTTC. Its translation is CASSPAGGNNYGYTF.

This rearrangement joins TRBV5-4 to TRBJ2-3, with TRBD2 matching over 8 bases. The germline V gene encodes CDR1 SGHNT and CDR2 YYREEE (reference sequence). The CDR3 extends over 16 amino acids. Trimming at V came to 2 bases and at J to 3 bases, leaving 8 bases not matched to a gene. CDR3 bases: TGTGCCAGCAGCTTCCTTGGAGCGGGAGTGACAGATACGCAGTATTTT. It encodes CASSFLGAGVTDTQYF.

V is TRBV28 and J is TRBJ2-1; TRBD2 agrees at 7 bases. Germline CDR1 and CDR2: MDHEN and SYDVKM. The CDR3 totals 13 residues. V lost 6 bases, J lost 5 bases, and 4 bases stayed unmatched. The CDR3 DNA reads as TGTGCCAGCAGGGGGGAGGGACACAATGAGCAGTTCTTC. The encoded protein is CASRGEGHNEQFF.

This chain connects TRBV19 to TRBJ2-5, with TRBD2 matching over 9 bases. Trimming cost V 4 bases and J 2 bases; bases outside gene matches: 5. CDR3 size: 15 residues. Germline assignment: CDR1 LNHDA and CDR2 SQIVND (reference sequence). In DNA, the CDR3 is TGTGCCAGTAGTAGGGCGGGAGGGGTTCAAGAGACCCAGTACTTC. This encodes CASSRAGGVQETQYF.

J is TRBJ1-5 and V is TRBV1; the tabulated D call, TRBD1, remains unverified against the DNA. TRBV1 is assigned pseudogene status. The CDR3 sequence is 13 residues long. DNA of the CDR3: TGCACCAGCAGCTCAACAGGGTCTCAGCCCCAGCATTTT. It is translated as CTSSSTGSQPQHF.

The rearrangement uses TRBV7-9 and TRBJ2-1; the D gene is possibly TRBD2 (7 bases). The CDR3 contains 14 residues. Trimming pared 9 bases from V and 7 bases from J, leaving 19 bases between. The germline V gene has CDR1 SEHNR and CDR2 FQNEAQ (reference sequence). The CDR3 nucleotides are TGTGCCAGTAGCGAGGGGGGGATAGAGAATGAGCAGTTCTTC. Protein sequence: CASSEGGIENEQFF.